This TCR beta chain was sequenced during a study of sequential checkpoint blockade in melanoma. For the study at large: Arm A got nivolumab then ipilimumab; arm B the reverse, 1:1.

Regarding treatment: randomized to nivolumab then ipilimumab (arm A) or the reverse (arm B). Measured with immunoSEQ multiplex PCR; TCRdb has only the in-frame clones, and not every one. The sample carries 25,000 to 35,000 clones, 83% recorded once. Between the trimmed V and J ends, which lost 1 base and 9 bases, there was a span of 9 bases. The CDR3 runs 12 residues. The V gene's germline CDR1 is PRHDT and CDR2 FYEKMQ (reference sequence). The material sequenced was CD8+ T cells sorted from blood (inferred from file names), taken from a patient given nivolumab and ipilimumab in sequence. This chain links TRBV13 with TRBJ2-5, with D perhaps TRBD2 (5 bases). This TCR derives from a human donor with melanoma. Here the CDR3 DNA reads TGTGCCAGCAGCTTAGACTCGGAGGCCCAGTACTTC. This sequence encodes CASSLDSEAQYF.